This T cell receptor beta chain was recorded in a study of regulatory T cells in long-lasting Graves disease. This clonotype was seen a few times. TCR beta libraries were built with iRepertoire HTBI primers and Arm-PCR of CDR3 regions. MiXCR, applied by TCRdb to the multiplex PCR reads, yields one record per CDR3 protein. The data contain 250,000 or so distinct CDR3 sequences, 18% of them singletons. Time point of the sample: newly diagnosed GD, antithyroid drugs for less than 3 months. The TCR library used RNA extracted from PBMCs. This CDR3 is 17 amino acids long. Germline V gene data show CDR1 as MGHRA and CDR2 as YSYEKL. V shed 4 bases, J shed 1 base, and the junction held 9 bases outside the gene matches. The same data also went into a second study, on T cells in Graves' hyperthyroidism and ophthalmopathy.

The sample in question was peripheral blood mononuclear cells (PBMCs), obtained at new diagnosis, from a patient treated with antithyroid drugs. The chain links TRBV4-1 to TRBJ2-3, with 9 bases aligning to TRBD2. This clonotype was obtained from a woman aged 25 to 39 with Graves disease. The CDR3 DNA sequence: TGCGCCAGCAGCCCCCACTGGACTAGCGCCCGCACAGATACGCAGTATTTT. The encoded protein is CASSPHWTSARTDTQYF.